By its share, the clone carrying this T cell receptor beta chain is medium-sized. This specimen belongs to a study of T cell repertoires in aging, cancer and after chemotherapy. The overall study: Glioblastoma patients receiving temozolomide-based therapy gave paired samples before and after chemotherapy.

The template was genomic DNA from peripheral blood, not RNA. Multiplex touch-down PCR with TRB-A/B primers amplified rearranged V-D-J TRB sequences. TCRdb re-derived calls from the multiplex PCR reads in MiXCR, one entry per CDR3 protein. The sample consists of about 1,700 distinct CDR3 sequences, around 24% of them appearing once. There are 14 residues in the CDR3. Trimming took 6 bases from V and 6 from J, leaving 17 bases between them. Germline loops: CDR1 DFQATT, CDR2 SNEGSKA (reference sequence). The genes are TRBV20-1 and TRBJ2-2; D is unclear. The sequence derives from a human donor with a solid tumor. Specimen: blood. CDR3: CSASEQQWAGELFF. In nucleotides, the CDR3 is TGCAGTGCCAGTGAGCAGCAGTGGGCCGGGGAGCTGTTTTTT.